The present T cell receptor beta chain was sequenced within a study of shared clonotypes between healthy human individuals. Germline assignment: CDR1 SQVTM and CDR2 ANQGSEA. V trimming: 8 bases; J trimming: 2 bases; junction bases outside the gene matches: 16. The CDR3 runs 16 residues. Method: immunoSEQ multiplex PCR; TCRdb's copy keeps in-frame clones and lacks some. The sample includes about a million clones, around three quarters of them seen just once. This clone was seen just once. The specimen was memory CD4+ T cells sorted from blood. Subset specified: CD45RA-negative fraction. The sequence was obtained from a man aged 18 to 30 in good health. The chain uses TRBV29-1 and TRBJ1-2; 8 bases are shared with TRBD1. CDR3 DNA: TGCAGCATTCGCATAGGGGGGACAGGAAAGAACTATGGCTACACCTTC. It translates to CSIRIGGTGKNYGYTF.